Shown below are 18 T cell receptor beta chains from a single sample sequenced in a study of cytomegalovirus exposure and HLA in healthy donors. PCR was performed using 60 Vbeta and 13 Jbeta primers. Assay: immunoSEQ multiplex PCR; the TCRdb copy retains only in-frame clones and omits some. The table records over 95,000 clones, over 60% of them present only once. The sample taken for sequencing was PBMCs. These receptor sequences come from a man between 35 and 55 years old in good health and CMV-seropositive.

V and J are TRBV4-1 and TRBJ1-1, with 8 bases that match TRBD1. V gave up 2 bases and J gave up 3 bases; unmatched junction bases: 14. Germline CDR1 MGHRA, CDR2 YSYEKL. This CDR3 is built from 18 residues. The CDR3 DNA is TGCGCCAGCAGCCAAAGGACAGGGTTATATGTTCAGGACACTGAAGCTTTCTTT. Translation gives CASSQRTGLYVQDTEAFF.

CDR3 sequence: CTSQSGRGISGANVLTF. CDR3 bases: TGCACCAGCCAGTCCGGCAGGGGTATATCTGGGGCCAACGTCCTGACTTTC. The rearrangement joins TRBV1 to TRBJ2-6; the D call of TRBD1 is as the table states it, not checked on the DNA. TRBV1 is a recognized pseudogene. The CDR3 extends over 17 amino acids.

The chain couples TRBV4-3 to TRBJ2-1; D is perhaps TRBD2 (7 bases). There are 18 residues in the CDR3. Per germline, CDR1 LGHNA and CDR2 YSLEER. V was trimmed by 0 bases and J by 0 bases, leaving 15 bases between them. The CDR3 DNA reads TGCGCCAGCAGCCAAGACATGGGGCGGGGGCTCTCCTACAATGAGCAGTTCTTC. Protein sequence: CASSQDMGRGLSYNEQFF.

The rearrangement joins TRBV10-3 to TRBJ1-6, with D possibly being TRBD1 (6 bases). The CDR3 has 15 residues. The V end was cut by 10 bases, the J end by 5 bases, with 18 bases between. Germline values: CDR1 ENHRY, CDR2 SYGVKD. CDR3 amino acids: CASTQGPINNSPLHF. Written as DNA, the CDR3 is TGTGCCAGTACACAGGGCCCTATTAATAATTCACCCCTCCACTTT.

The chain has TRBV14 and TRBJ1-4, with D unresolved. Germline lookup yields CDR1 SGHDN and CDR2 FVKESK. Deletions cut 0 bases from V and 2 bases from J, with 7 bases between. CDR3 length: 15 amino acids. The CDR3 DNA is TGTGCCAGCAGCCAAGATTCGCAGACTAATGAAAAACTGTTTTTT. It codes for CASSQDSQTNEKLFF.

V and J are TRBV4-3 and TRBJ2-2; 8 nucleotides agree with TRBD2. The CDR3 is 15 amino acids. The ends lost 4 bases at V and 7 bases at J; junction bases unmatched: 8. Germline values: CDR1 LGHNA, CDR2 YSLEER. The CDR3 loop is CASSLGPAGDGELFF. The CDR3 region has the DNA TGCGCCAGCAGCCTGGGGCCAGCGGGGGACGGGGAGCTGTTTTTT.

This sequence joins TRBV7-2 and TRBJ1-1, with D perhaps matching TRBD1 (5 bases). The ends were cut back, 3 bases at V and 1 base at J, with 12 bases in the middle. Germline CDR1 reads SGHTA; CDR2 reads FQGNSA. The CDR3 extends over 15 amino acids. The CDR3 here is CASSFIPGENTEAFF. The CDR3 nucleotides read TGTGCCAGCAGCTTTATTCCGGGGGAGAACACTGAAGCTTTCTTT.

The chain combines TRBV11-2 with TRBJ2-3, with D perhaps TRBD2 (5 bases). The CDR3 is made up of 15 amino acids. V was trimmed by 2 bases and J by 2 bases, leaving 11 bases between them. The germline CDR1 and CDR2 sequences are SGHAT and FQNNGV. Written as DNA, the CDR3 is TGTGCCAGCAGCTTAAGGTGGGGAGCCACAGATACGCAGTATTTT. As protein: CASSLRWGATDTQYF.

The chain has TRBV14 and TRBJ2-2; D is undetermined. V was trimmed by 4 bases and J by 1 base, leaving 7 bases between them. Germline assignment: CDR1 SGHDN and CDR2 FVKESK. This CDR3 contains 14 residues. CDR3 DNA: TGTGCCAGCAGCCCCAGGCTGAACACCGGGGAGCTGTTTTTT. This codes for CASSPRLNTGELFF.

The chain has TRBV5-1 and TRBJ2-5, with a tentative D call TRBD2 (6 bases). The CDR3 covers 16 residues. Germline V gives CDR1 SGHRS, CDR2 YFSETQ. V was pared by 4 bases and J by 5 bases, with 21 bases between. CDR3 DNA: TGCGCCAGCAGCCTAAACCCCGGGCCCGGGGGTGAGACCCAGTACTTC. Protein product: CASSLNPGPGGETQYF.

The J gene is TRBJ2-2, the V gene TRBV5-4; tentatively, D is TRBD1 (5 bases). The CDR3 extends over 14 amino acids. Trimming cost V 2 bases and J 5 bases, with 10 bases left between them. Germline assignment: CDR1 SGHNT and CDR2 YYREEE (reference sequence). The CDR3 loop reads CASSFMQGTGELFF. The CDR3 DNA sequence: TGTGCCAGCAGCTTTATGCAGGGTACCGGGGAGCTGTTTTTT.

The chain uses TRBV5-8 and TRBJ1-6, with 11 bases that match TRBD1. CDR1 is SGHTS and CDR2 is YDEGEE in the germline V gene. This CDR3 spans 18 amino acids. The trim removed 4 bases at V and 1 base at J, leaving 7 bases unmatched. CDR3 residues: CASSVGTGGLSYNSPLHF. The CDR3 bases are TGTGCCAGCAGCGTCGGGACAGGGGGTTTGTCCTATAATTCACCCCTCCACTTT.

The chain joins TRBV12-5 to TRBJ2-7; 10 bases fit TRBD2. V dropped 4 bases and J dropped 0; count of bases not matched to a gene: 18. The germline CDR1 and CDR2 sequences are LGHNT and FRNRAP. The CDR3 runs to 20 residues. In DNA, the CDR3 is TGTGCTAGTGGTTCCACTACCTATAGCGGGGGGAGAAGGGGCTCCTACGAGCAGTACTTC. Translated, it gives CASGSTTYSGGRRGSYEQYF.

The rearrangement uses TRBV5-6 and TRBJ2-7, with a tentative D call TRBD2 (7 bases). The CDR3 is 14 residues long. Germline CDR1 is SGHDT and CDR2 is YYEEEE. V was clipped by 7 bases and J by 3 bases, with 17 bases between them. The CDR3 spells CASRPWGGGYEQYF. The CDR3 nucleotides are TGTGCCAGCCGACCCTGGGGAGGGGGCTACGAGCAGTACTTC. Supplemented by reference TRBV5-6 and TRBJ2-7, the full variable domain reads DAGVTQSPTHLIKTRGQQVTLRCSPKSGHDTVSWYQQALGQGPQFIFQYYEEEERQRGNFPDRFSGHQFPNYSSELNVNALLLGDSALYLCASRPWGGGYEQYFGPGTRLTVT.

The genes are TRBV4-2 and TRBJ1-5; 7 nucleotides line up with TRBD1. There are 15 residues in the CDR3. Trimming cost V 3 bases and J 1 base; bases outside gene matches: 3. Looked up from germline, CDR1 is LGHNA and CDR2 is YNFKEQ. CDR3 residues: CASSQMTGSNQPQHF. As DNA, the CDR3 is TGTGCCAGCAGCCAGATGACAGGGAGCAATCAGCCCCAGCATTTT.

This rearrangement joins TRBV5-5 to TRBJ2-7; D might be TRBD2 (5 bases). Per germline, CDR1 SGHKS and CDR2 YYEKEE (reference sequence). The CDR3 runs to 15 residues. Trimming stripped 4 bases from V and 0 bases from J, with 14 bases between. The CDR3 loop reads CASSLARHSSYEQYF. For the CDR3, the DNA is TGTGCCAGCAGCCTAGCCAGACATAGCTCCTACGAGCAGTACTTC.

The chain couples TRBV5-1 to TRBJ2-5; tentatively, D is TRBD1 (5 bases). This CDR3 has 14 amino acids. With 4 bases removed from V and 6 bases from J, the gap between germline ends came to 16 bases. CDR1 and CDR2 from the germline V gene are SGHRS and YFSETQ. The CDR3 nucleotides read TGCGCCAGCAGCCCGTACCAGGGTTCACAGACCCAGTACTTC. It is translated as CASSPYQGSQTQYF.

This rearrangement joins TRBV2 to TRBJ2-2; possibly TRBD2 for D (6 bases). This CDR3 spans 14 amino acids. Germline V gene data show CDR1 as SNHLY and CDR2 as FYNNEI. Trimming pared 4 bases from V and 6 bases from J, leaving 12 bases between. In DNA form, the CDR3 reads TGTGCCAGCAGTGTCGCGGGAACGGCCGGGGAGCTGTTTTTT. Protein: CASSVAGTAGELFF. The variable domain in full, completed from reference TRBV2 and TRBJ2-2, reads EPEVTQTPSHQVTQMGQEVILRCVPISNHLYFYWYRQILGQKVEFLVSFYNNEISEKSEIFDDQFSVERPDGSNFTLKIRSTKLEDSAMYFCASSVAGTAGELFFGEGSRLTVL.